Listed below are T cell receptor beta chains from one sample, sequenced in a study of graft-versus-host responses after intestinal transplantation. The repertoire was sequenced with immunoSEQ multiplex PCR; TCRdb's copy has only in-frame clones and lacks some. The sample has approximately 10,000 clones, nearly 95% seen once; the top ten hold 4% to 5.5%. The input for sequencing was PBMCs, taken nearly 70 days after transplant. These TCRs come from a human patient who received an intestinal transplant, so some T cells may come from the graft donor. The CDR3 runs from the conserved cysteine through the conserved F or W. The D gene is left open where the match is weak. Part of the rows lack a size; the others show once, few, many or a class for expanded clones.

V,J,D,size,CDR3,DNA
TRBV28,TRBJ2-5,TRBD1,NA,CASSPGTEQETQYF,TGTGCCAGCAGTCCGGGGACAGAACAAGAGACCCAGTACTTC
TRBV11-2,TRBJ2-5,NA,NA,CASSFWTEQETQYF,TGTGCCAGCAGCTTTTGGACAGAGCAAGAGACCCAGTACTTC
TRBV12-5,TRBJ2-1,TRBD2,NA,CASGSGTSGTNEQFF,TGTGCTAGTGGTTCCGGGACTAGCGGGACCAATGAGCAGTTCTTC
TRBV5-4,TRBJ2-5,TRBD2,NA,CASSGRTSGRGETQYF,TGTGCCAGCAGCGGTAGGACTAGCGGGAGGGGAGAGACCCAGTACTTC
TRBV5-4,TRBJ2-7,TRBD2,NA,CASSPGPERGYEQYF,TGTGCCAGCAGCCCGGGACCCGAGCGGGGCTACGAGCAGTACTTC
TRBV27,TRBJ1-5,TRBD1,NA,CASSFWDRDQPQHF,TGTGCCAGCAGTTTTTGGGACAGGGATCAGCCCCAGCATTTT
TRBV28,TRBJ1-5,NA,NA,CASSLTQPQHF,TGTGCCAGCAGTTTAACTCAGCCCCAGCATTTT
TRBV11-2,TRBJ2-7,TRBD2,once,CASSLGVAGYEQYF,TGTGCCAGCAGCTTGGGAGTAGCGGGCTACGAGCAGTACTTC
TRBV7-7,TRBJ2-1,NA,NA,CASSLFSGTDEQFF,TGTGCCAGCAGCCTCTTCTCCGGGACGGATGAACAGTTCTTC
TRBV13,TRBJ1-2,NA,NA,CASRPDRSGGYTF,TGTGCCAGCAGACCCGACAGGTCTGGTGGCTACACCTTC
TRBV7-6,TRBJ1-2,TRBD1,NA,CASSLLTGKVLNGYTF,TGTGCCAGCAGCCTGCTGACAGGGAAGGTTTTGAATGGCTACACCTTC
TRBV9,TRBJ1-6,NA,few,CASSEGSYNSPLHF,TGTGCCAGCAGCGAGGGGTCCTATAATTCACCCCTCCACTTT